Described below is a single TCR beta chain sequence and its context. The antigen is undetermined. The CDR3 sequence is 14 residues long. The V end lost 2 bases, the J end lost 7 bases, and 11 bases lay between the germline ends. Germline V CDR1 and CDR2: SEHNR, FQNEAQ (reference sequence). Samples with a second dose at about 4 or about 12 weeks were pooled together. Produced via immunoSEQ multiplex PCR; TCRdb's table is partial and in-frame only. This table has roughly 140,000 clones, more than 75% appearing once. The data stem from a study of T cell responses to AZD1222 COVID-19 vaccine. Overall study findings and caveats: In the spike-specific TCR repertoire, nearly half reportedly target unmutated variant regions. Donors in the cohort were predominantly white British and more often female, and clonal diversity was possibly underestimated.

The rearrangement uses TRBV7-9 and TRBJ2-2, with D possibly matching TRBD1 (6 bases). This receptor was identified in an adult who received the AZD1222 COVID-19 vaccine. The material sequenced was peripheral blood, taken 28 days after the second AZD1222 dose. The CDR3 loop is CASSLLQGIGELFF. DNA of the CDR3: TGTGCCAGCAGCTTATTACAGGGTATCGGGGAGCTGTTTTTT. The full variable domain, its missing parts supplied by reference TRBV7-9 and TRBJ2-2, is DTGVSQNPRHKITKRGQNVTFRCDPISEHNRLYWYRQTLGQGPEFLTYFQNEAQLEKSRLLSDRFSAERPKGSFSTLEIQRTEQGDSAMYLCASSLLQGIGELFFGEGSRLTVL.